A single sample is the source of the 14 T cell receptor beta chains below, sequenced in a study of T cell responses to AZD1222 COVID-19 vaccine. Assay: immunoSEQ multiplex PCR; the TCRdb copy retains only in-frame clones and omits some. The data show 120,000 or so clones, over 75% seen once. Sequencing was performed on peripheral blood, taken on day 0 of AZD1222 vaccination. Source of these receptors: an adult in good health.

The V call is TRBV11-2, the J call TRBJ1-2; weak D call: TRBD1 (6 bases). This CDR3 has 15 residues. Trimming left V 6 bases short and J 3 bases short, with 17 bases between. Per germline, CDR1 SGHAT and CDR2 FQNNGV. CDR3 DNA: TGTGCCAGCAGTTCCCCTAGGAGGGGGGACTATGGCTACACCTTC. Protein: CASSSPRRGDYGYTF.

The V and J genes are TRBV6-5 and TRBJ1-3, with D possibly being TRBD1 (6 bases). The CDR3 loop spans 14 amino acids. V dropped 8 bases and J dropped 0 bases, with 11 bases sitting between them. The germline gives CDR1 MNHEY, CDR2 SVGAGI. The CDR3 region has the DNA TGTGCCAGCGTCGACAGGAGCTCTGGAAACACCATATATTTT. Translation gives CASVDRSSGNTIYF.

DNA for the CDR3: TGTGCCAGCAGCTTATCGGGACAGGGGTTTGGCTACACCTTC. This gives the protein CASSLSGQGFGYTF. This chain joins TRBV5-6 and TRBJ1-2, with TRBD1 identical over 10 bases. Trimming took 2 bases from V and 7 from J; bases not matched to a gene: 5. The CDR3 is made up of 14 amino acids. Germline V gives CDR1 SGHDT, CDR2 YYEEEE.

This chain uses TRBV4-3 with TRBJ1-1; tentative D call: TRBD1 (5 bases). Looked up from germline, CDR1 is LGHNA and CDR2 is YSLEER. The CDR3 covers 17 residues. V was clipped by 0 bases and J by 1 base, with 15 bases between them. CDR3 bases: TGCGCCAGCAGCCAAGATCCAGGGATTAAATGGAACACTGAAGCTTTCTTT. This sequence encodes CASSQDPGIKWNTEAFF.

The V and J genes are TRBV3-1 (or the pseudogene TRBV3-2) and TRBJ2-7, with TRBD1 matching 9 bases. From germline, CDR1 is LGHDT and CDR2 YNNKEL (reference sequence). The CDR3 runs 16 residues. V was clipped by 3 bases and J by 7 bases; unmatched bases: 13. In DNA, the CDR3 is TGTGCCAGCAGCCACAGCCGGGACAGGGTGTTCTATGAGCAGTACTTC. It yields the protein CASSHSRDRVFYEQYF.

The chain uses TRBV4-3 and TRBJ1-6; no firm D call. V lost 3 bases to trimming and J lost 8 bases, with 17 bases between them. Germline assignment: CDR1 LGHNA and CDR2 YSLEER. The CDR3 sequence is 16 residues long. CDR3 sequence (DNA): TGCGCCAGCAGCCATGAGCCTGCTAAGCCGGATTCACCCCTCCACTTT. Encoded protein: CASSHEPAKPDSPLHF.

This clone was picked up a small number of times. The rearrangement uses TRBV5-1 and TRBJ2-4; D is unclear. Germline V CDR1 and CDR2: SGHRS, YFSETQ. The V gene lost 0 bases and the J gene lost 2 bases, with 24 bases spanning the gap. This CDR3 has 20 amino acids. CDR3 protein: CASSLAESGPRVWTKNIQYF. In nucleotides, the CDR3 is TGCGCCAGCAGCTTGGCCGAATCCGGGCCAAGGGTCTGGACCAAAAACATTCAGTACTTC.

This clone was detected only once. CDR3 in DNA: TGCGCCAGCAGCTTGGAGACAAACGGGGAGCTGTTTTTT. This gives the protein CASSLETNGELFF. The chain uses TRBV5-1 and TRBJ2-2; D gene uncertain. The germline V gene has CDR1 SGHRS and CDR2 YFSETQ. Trimming took off 0 bases at V and 7 bases at J, with 7 bases between the two ends. The CDR3 consists of 13 residues.

V is TRBV10-3 and J is TRBJ1-5, with D hard to call. CDR3 size: 16 residues. The germline V gene has CDR1 ENHRY and CDR2 SYGVKD. The ends were cut back, 0 bases at V and 1 base at J, with 10 bases in the middle. The CDR3 DNA is TGTGCCATCAGTGAGTCGATCGGCAGGAGCAATCAGCCCCAGCATTTT. It is translated as CAISESIGRSNQPQHF.

The CDR3 bases are TGCGCCAGCAGCCAAGTACTCGTTCGGCGGACCGGGGAGCTGTTTTTT. Translated, it gives CASSQVLVRRTGELFF. The genes are TRBV4-3 and TRBJ2-2, with D unclear. CDR3 length: 16 residues. From germline, CDR1 is LGHNA and CDR2 YSLEER. Between the trimmed V and J ends, which lost 1 base and 5 bases, there was a span of 14 bases.

J is TRBJ1-1 and V is TRBV6-2 or TRBV6-3; D remains unclear. Germline CDR1 MNHEY, CDR2 SVGEGT. Deletions cut 4 bases from V and 13 bases from J, with 19 bases between. The CDR3 totals 13 residues. The CDR3 sequence is CASSSAADVDDFF. Written as DNA, the CDR3 is TGTGCCAGCAGTTCTGCTGCGGACGTCGACGATTTCTTT.

V is TRBV30 and J is TRBJ2-7; D gene unclear. Germline CDR1 reads GTSNPN; CDR2 reads SVGIG (reference sequence). V shed 2 bases and J shed 4 bases, with 15 bases lying between them. The length of the CDR3 is 14 residues. The CDR3 DNA follows: TGTGCCTGGAGTCGGCCCCTCTATGTATACGAGCAGTACTTC. Protein sequence: CAWSRPLYVYEQYF.

The rearrangement uses TRBV6-5 and TRBJ1-1; the match to TRBD1 covers 9 bases. The CDR3 is 15 residues long. Germline V CDR1 and CDR2: MNHEY, SVGAGI. After removal of 0 bases from V and 3 bases from J, the junction contained 2 bases not matched to a gene. As DNA, the CDR3 is TGTGCCAGCAGTTACTCGGACAGGGGCGACACTGAAGCTTTCTTT. Translation: CASSYSDRGDTEAFF.

The chain employs TRBV21-1 and TRBJ1-2; the D segment call TRBD1 is taken from the table without a DNA check. TRBV21-1 is annotated as a pseudogene. The CDR3 runs 14 residues. The CDR3 spells CASSTGGQGKGYTF. Here the CDR3 DNA reads TGTGCCAGCAGCACAGGGGGACAGGGGAAGGGCTACACCTTC.